This section outlines one TCR beta chain sequence together with its context. What it binds is not known. Looked up from germline, CDR1 is LNHDA and CDR2 is SQIVND (reference sequence). CDR3 length: 16 residues. Added by template switching were UMIs that each held a 6-nucleotide sample barcode. Both the TCRalpha cDNA and the TCRbeta cDNA were taken through two nested PCRs, lasting approximately 16 and 9 cycles. TCRdb re-called the 5' RACE reads; one entry per CDR3 protein, DNA not given. In total, the table holds about 300,000 distinct CDR3 sequences. The data derive from a study of monozygotic twins with inflammatory bowel disease. Findings of the study overall: Repertoire similarity did not separate concordant from discordant twins, possibly from limited power. The analysis failed to separate different T cell subtypes.

The sequence was collected from a human donor with ulcerative colitis or Crohn's disease, or a healthy co-twin of an affected twin (not recorded which). Source material: blood. The rearrangement uses TRBV19 and TRBJ2-7. CDR3: CATSRGPSSKGYEQYF.